One and the same sample provided the 3 T cell receptor beta chains below, sequenced in a study of T cells after yellow fever vaccination. TCRdb called the 5' RACE reads again in MiXCR, with one record for every CDR3 protein. Among some 130,000 distinct CDR3 sequences listed, less than 8.5% were seen once. The sample in question was CD4+ T cells sorted from PBMCs, obtained 10 days after the yellow fever booster vaccination. The receptors come from a man in his thirties or forties who received the YFV17D yellow fever vaccine.

This clonotype has a count of ten or more. This sequence joins TRBV20-1 and TRBJ2-7, with unresolved D. V was shortened by 4 bases and J by 9 bases, with 16 bases between the two germline ends. The germline V gene encodes CDR1 DFQATT and CDR2 SNEGSKA (reference sequence). The CDR3 extends over 12 amino acids. CDR3 coding DNA: TGCAGTGCTACCTATGAGACCATAGGGCAGTACTTC. It specifies CSATYETIGQYF.

This chain links TRBV4-2 with TRBJ2-6; no clear D. This CDR3 contains 16 residues. Per germline, CDR1 LGHNA and CDR2 YNFKEQ. Trimming pared 0 bases from V and 2 bases from J, leaving 8 bases between. CDR3 nucleotide sequence: TGTGCCAGCAGCCAAGAACCCGGAACTGGGGCCAACGTCCTGACTTTC. Translated: CASSQEPGTGANVLTF.

This rearrangement joins TRBV11-2 to TRBJ1-2; D perhaps matches TRBD1 (5 bases). Germline CDR1 SGHAT, CDR2 FQNNGV. This CDR3 is built from 17 residues. The V end lost 0 bases, the J end lost 10 bases, and 24 bases lay between the germline ends. DNA for the CDR3: TGTGCCAGCAGCTTAGAGGCAGGGCGGGTGGGAGGACATGACTACACCTTC. Residues: CASSLEAGRVGGHDYTF. The full variable domain, in which reference TRBV11-2 and TRBJ1-2 provide the parts outside the CDR3, is EAGVAQSPRYKIIEKRQSVAFWCNPISGHATLYWYQQILGQGPKLLIQFQNNGVVDDSQLPKDRFSAERLKGVDSTLKIQPAKLEDSAVYLCASSLEAGRVGGHDYTFGSGTRLTVV.